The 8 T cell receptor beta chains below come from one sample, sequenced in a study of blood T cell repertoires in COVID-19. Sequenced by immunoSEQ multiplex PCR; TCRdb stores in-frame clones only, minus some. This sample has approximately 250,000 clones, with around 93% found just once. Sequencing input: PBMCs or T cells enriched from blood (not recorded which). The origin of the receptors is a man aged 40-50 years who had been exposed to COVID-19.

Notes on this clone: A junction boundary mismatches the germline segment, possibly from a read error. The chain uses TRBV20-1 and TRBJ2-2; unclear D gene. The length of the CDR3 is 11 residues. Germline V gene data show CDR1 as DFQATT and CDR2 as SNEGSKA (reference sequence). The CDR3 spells CSASSSGELFF. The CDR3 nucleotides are TGCAGTGCTAGCTCATCCGGTGAGCTGTTTTTT.

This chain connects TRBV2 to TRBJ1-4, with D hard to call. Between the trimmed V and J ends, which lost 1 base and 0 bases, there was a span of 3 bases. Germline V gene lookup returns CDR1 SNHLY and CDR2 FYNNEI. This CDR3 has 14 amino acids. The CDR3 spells CASSEVATNEKLFF. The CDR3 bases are TGTGCCAGCAGTGAAGTCGCAACTAATGAAAAACTGTTTTTT.

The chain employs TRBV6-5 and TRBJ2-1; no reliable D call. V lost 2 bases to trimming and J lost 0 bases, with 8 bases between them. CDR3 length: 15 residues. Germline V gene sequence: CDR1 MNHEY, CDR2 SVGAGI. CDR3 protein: CASSYRPGSYNEQFF. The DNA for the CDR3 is TGTGCCAGCAGTTACCGGCCAGGCTCCTACAATGAGCAGTTCTTC.

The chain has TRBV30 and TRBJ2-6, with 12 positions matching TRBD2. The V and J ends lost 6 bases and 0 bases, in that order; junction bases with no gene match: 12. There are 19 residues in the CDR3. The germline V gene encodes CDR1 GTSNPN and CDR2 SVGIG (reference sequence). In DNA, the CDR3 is TGTGCCTGTCAACCCTTGACTAGCGGGAGTTTCTCTGGGGCCAACGTCCTGACTTTC. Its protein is CACQPLTSGSFSGANVLTF.

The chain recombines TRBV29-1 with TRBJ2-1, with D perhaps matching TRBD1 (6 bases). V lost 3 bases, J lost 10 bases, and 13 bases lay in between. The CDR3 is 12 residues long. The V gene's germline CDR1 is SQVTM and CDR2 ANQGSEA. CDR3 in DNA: TGCAGCGTTGATAAGGCAGGGGTCGAGCAGTTCTTC. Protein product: CSVDKAGVEQFF.

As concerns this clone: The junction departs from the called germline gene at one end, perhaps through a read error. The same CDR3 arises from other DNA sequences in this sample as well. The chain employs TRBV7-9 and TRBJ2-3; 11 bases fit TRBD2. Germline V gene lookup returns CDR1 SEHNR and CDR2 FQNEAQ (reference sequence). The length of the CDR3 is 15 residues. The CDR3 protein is CASGLTSGMTDTQYF. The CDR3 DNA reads TGTGCCAGCGGACTGACTAGCGGGATGACAGATACACAGTATTTT.

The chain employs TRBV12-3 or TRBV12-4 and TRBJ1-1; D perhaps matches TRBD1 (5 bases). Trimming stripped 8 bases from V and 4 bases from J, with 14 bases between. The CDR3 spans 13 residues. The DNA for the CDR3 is TGTGCCAGCCAGCGTGGGGCAAGCACTGAAGCTTTCTTT. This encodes CASQRGASTEAFF.

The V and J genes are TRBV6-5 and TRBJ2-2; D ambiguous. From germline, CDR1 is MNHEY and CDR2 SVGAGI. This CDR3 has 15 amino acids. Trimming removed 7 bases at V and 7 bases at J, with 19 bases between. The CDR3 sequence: CASIQTVVMGGELFF. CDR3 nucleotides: TGTGCCAGCATCCAGACTGTCGTGATGGGCGGGGAGCTGTTTTTT.